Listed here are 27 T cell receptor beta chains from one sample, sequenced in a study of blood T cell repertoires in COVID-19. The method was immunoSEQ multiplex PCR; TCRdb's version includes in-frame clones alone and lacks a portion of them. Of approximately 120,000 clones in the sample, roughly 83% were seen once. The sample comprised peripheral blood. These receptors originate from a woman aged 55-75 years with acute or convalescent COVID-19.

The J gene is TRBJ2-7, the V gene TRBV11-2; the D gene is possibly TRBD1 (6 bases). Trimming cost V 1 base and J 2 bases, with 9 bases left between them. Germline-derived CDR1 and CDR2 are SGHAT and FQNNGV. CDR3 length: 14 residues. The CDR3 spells CASSLATGTYEQYF. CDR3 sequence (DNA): TGTGCCAGCAGCTTAGCGACAGGAACCTACGAGCAGTACTTC.

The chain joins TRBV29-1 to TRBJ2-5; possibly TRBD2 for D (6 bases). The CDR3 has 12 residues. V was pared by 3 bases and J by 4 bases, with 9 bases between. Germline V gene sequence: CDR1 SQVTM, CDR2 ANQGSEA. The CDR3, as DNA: TGCAGCGTTGAGGGGGGAGGAGAGACCCAGTACTTC. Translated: CSVEGGGETQYF. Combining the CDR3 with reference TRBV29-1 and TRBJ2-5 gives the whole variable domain SAVISQKPSRDICQRGTSLTIQCQVDSQVTMMFWYRQQPGQSLTLIATANQGSEATYESGFVIDKFPISRPNLTFSTLTVSNMSPEDSSIYLCSVEGGGETQYFGPGTRLLVL.

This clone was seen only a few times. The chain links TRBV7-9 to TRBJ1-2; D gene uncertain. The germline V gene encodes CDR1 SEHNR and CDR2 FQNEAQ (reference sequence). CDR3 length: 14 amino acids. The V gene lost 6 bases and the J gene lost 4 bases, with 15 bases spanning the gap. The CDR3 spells CASRRETDLYGYTF. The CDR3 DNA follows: TGTGCCAGCAGACGGGAGACGGACCTCTATGGCTACACCTTC.

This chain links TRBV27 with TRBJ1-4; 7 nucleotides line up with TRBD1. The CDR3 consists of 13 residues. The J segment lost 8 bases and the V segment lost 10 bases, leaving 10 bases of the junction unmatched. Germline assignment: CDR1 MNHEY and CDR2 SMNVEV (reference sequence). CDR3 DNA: TGTGCCATCGTTCCCTCGGGACAGGAAAAACTGTTTTTT. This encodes CAIVPSGQEKLFF.

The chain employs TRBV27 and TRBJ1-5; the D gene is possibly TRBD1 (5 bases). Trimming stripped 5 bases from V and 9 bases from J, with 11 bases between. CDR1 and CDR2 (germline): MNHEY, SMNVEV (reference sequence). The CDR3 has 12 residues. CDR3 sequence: CASSPSQGPQHF. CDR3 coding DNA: TGTGCCAGCAGTCCCAGTCAGGGGCCCCAGCATTTT.

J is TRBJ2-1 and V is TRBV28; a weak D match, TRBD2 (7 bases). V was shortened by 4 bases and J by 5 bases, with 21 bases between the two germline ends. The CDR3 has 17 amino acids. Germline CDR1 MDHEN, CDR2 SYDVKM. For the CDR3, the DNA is TGTGCCAGCAGTTCGCCCTGGGGGGGGCGGGGAAACAATGAGCAGTTCTTC. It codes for CASSSPWGGRGNNEQFF.

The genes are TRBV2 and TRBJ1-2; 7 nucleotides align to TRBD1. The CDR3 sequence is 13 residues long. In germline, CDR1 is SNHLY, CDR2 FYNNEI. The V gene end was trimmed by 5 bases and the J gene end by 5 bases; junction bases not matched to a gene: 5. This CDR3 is CASSNGQVYGYTF. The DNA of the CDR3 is TGTGCCAGCAGTAACGGACAGGTTTATGGCTACACCTTC.

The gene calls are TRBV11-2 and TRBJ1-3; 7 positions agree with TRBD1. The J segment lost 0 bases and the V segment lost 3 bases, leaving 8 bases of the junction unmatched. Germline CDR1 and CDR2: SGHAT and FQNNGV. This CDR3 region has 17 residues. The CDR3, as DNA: TGTGCCAGCAGCTTCCCTTTATCAGGGGGCTCTGGAAACACCATATATTTT. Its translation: CASSFPLSGGSGNTIYF. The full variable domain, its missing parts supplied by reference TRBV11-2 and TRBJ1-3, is EAGVAQSPRYKIIEKRQSVAFWCNPISGHATLYWYQQILGQGPKLLIQFQNNGVVDDSQLPKDRFSAERLKGVDSTLKIQPAKLEDSAVYLCASSFPLSGGSGNTIYFGEGSWLTVV.

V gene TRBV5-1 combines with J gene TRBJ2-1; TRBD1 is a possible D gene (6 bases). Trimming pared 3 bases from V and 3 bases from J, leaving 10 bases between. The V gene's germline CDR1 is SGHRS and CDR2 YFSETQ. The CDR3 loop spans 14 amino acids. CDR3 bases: TGCGCCAGCAGCTCAGACAGGAGCTACAATGAGCAGTTCTTC. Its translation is CASSSDRSYNEQFF.

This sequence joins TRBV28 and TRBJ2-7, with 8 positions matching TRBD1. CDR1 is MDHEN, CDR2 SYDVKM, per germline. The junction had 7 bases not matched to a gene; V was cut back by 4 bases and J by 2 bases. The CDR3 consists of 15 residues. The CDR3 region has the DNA TGTGCCAGCAGTTCCACAGGGGGTTTGGCCTACGAGCAGTACTTC. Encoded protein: CASSSTGGLAYEQYF.

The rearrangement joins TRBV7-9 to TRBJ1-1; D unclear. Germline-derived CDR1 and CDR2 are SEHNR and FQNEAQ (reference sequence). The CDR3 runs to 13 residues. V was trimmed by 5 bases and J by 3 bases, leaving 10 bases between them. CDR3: CASSPRVDTEAFF. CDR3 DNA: TGTGCCAGCAGCCCCCGGGTGGACACTGAAGCTTTCTTT. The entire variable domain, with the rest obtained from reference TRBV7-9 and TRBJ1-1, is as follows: DTGVSQNPRHKITKRGQNVTFRCDPISEHNRLYWYRQTLGQGPEFLTYFQNEAQLEKSRLLSDRFSAERPKGSFSTLEIQRTEQGDSAMYLCASSPRVDTEAFFGQGTRLTVV.

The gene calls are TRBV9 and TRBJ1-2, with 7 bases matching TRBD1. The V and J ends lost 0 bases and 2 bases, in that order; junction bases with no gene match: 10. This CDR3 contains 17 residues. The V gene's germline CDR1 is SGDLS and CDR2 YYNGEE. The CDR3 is CASSVAPYPTGNYGYTF. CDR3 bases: TGTGCCAGCAGCGTAGCACCCTATCCGACAGGGAACTATGGCTACACCTTC.

The CDR3 loop reads CASSIDTDTRYYEQYF. Here the CDR3 DNA reads TGTGCCAGTAGTATAGATACCGATACTCGCTACTACGAGCAGTACTTC. The V call is TRBV19, the J call TRBJ2-7; D is unresolved. V was trimmed by 0 bases and J by 3 bases, leaving 15 bases between them. The CDR3 is 16 amino acids. Germline V lookup: CDR1 LNHDA, CDR2 SQIVND (reference sequence). Complete variable domain (other parts from reference TRBV19 and TRBJ2-7): DGGITQSPKYLFRKEGQNVTLSCEQNLNHDAMYWYRQDPGQGLRLIYYSQIVNDFQKGDIAEGYSVSREKKESFPLTVTSAQKNPTAFYLCASSIDTDTRYYEQYFGPGTRLTVT.

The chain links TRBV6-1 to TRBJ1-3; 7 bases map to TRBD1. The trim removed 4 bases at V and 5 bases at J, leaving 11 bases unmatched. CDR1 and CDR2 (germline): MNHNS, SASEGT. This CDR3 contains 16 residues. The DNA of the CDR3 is TGTGCCAGCAGTGTCCAAGGGGGCGGAAGTAGAAACACCATATATTTT. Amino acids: CASSVQGGGSRNTIYF.

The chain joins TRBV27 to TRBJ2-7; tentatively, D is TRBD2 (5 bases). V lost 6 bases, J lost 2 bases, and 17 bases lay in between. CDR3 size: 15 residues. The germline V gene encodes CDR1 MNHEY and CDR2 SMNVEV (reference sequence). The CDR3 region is CASSREVAIPYEQYF. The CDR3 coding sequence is TGTGCCAGCAGCCGAGAAGTAGCGATTCCCTACGAGCAGTACTTC.

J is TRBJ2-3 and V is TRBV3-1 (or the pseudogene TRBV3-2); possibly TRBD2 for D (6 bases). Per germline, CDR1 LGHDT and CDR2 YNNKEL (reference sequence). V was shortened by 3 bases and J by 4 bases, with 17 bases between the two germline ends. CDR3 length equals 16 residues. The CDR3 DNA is TGTGCCAGCAGCCAGTTGGCTACGGACTATTCAGATACGCAGTATTTT. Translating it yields CASSQLATDYSDTQYF.

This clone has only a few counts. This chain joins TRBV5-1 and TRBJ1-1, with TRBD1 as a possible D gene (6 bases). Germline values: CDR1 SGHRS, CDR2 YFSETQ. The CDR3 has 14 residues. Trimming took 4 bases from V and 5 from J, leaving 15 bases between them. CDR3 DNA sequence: TGCGCCAGCAGCAGCGAACAGGGTAGGACTGAAGCTTTCTTT. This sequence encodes CASSSEQGRTEAFF.

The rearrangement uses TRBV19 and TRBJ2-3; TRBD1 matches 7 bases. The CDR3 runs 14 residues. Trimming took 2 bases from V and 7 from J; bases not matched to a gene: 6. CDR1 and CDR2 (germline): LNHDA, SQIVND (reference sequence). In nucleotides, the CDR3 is TGTGCCAGTAGTATATTAGGGGGCTCGTATACGCAGTATTTT. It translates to CASSILGGSYTQYF.

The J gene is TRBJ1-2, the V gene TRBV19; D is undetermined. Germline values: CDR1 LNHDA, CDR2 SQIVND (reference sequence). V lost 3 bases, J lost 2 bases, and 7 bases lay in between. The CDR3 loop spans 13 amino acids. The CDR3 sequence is CASSIAENYGYTF. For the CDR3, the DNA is TGTGCCAGTAGTATCGCGGAAAACTATGGCTACACCTTC.

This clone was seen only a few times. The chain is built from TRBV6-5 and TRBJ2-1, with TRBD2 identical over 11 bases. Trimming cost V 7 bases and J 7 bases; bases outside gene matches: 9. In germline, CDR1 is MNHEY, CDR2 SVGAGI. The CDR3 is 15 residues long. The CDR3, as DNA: TGTGCCAGCACTTTCTTAGCGGGAGGGTCGAATGAGCAGTTCTTC. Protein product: CASTFLAGGSNEQFF.

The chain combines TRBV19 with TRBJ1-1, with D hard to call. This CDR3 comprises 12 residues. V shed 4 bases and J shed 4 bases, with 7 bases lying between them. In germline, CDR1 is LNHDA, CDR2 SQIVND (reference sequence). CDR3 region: CASSTPSTEAFF. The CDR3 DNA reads TGTGCCAGTAGTACCCCCAGCACTGAAGCTTTCTTT.

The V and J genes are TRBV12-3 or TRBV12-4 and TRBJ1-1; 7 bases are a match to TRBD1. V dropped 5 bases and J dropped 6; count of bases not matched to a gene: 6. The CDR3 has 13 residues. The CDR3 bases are TGTGCCAGCAGTCGCAGGGGGGAGGCTGAAGCTTTCTTT. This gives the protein CASSRRGEAEAFF.

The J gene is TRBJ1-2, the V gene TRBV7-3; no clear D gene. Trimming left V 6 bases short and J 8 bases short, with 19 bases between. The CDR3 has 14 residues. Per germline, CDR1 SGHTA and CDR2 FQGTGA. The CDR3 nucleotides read TGTGCCAGCAGGTCCGTGGCGACAATTACCGGCTACACCTTC. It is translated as CASRSVATITGYTF.

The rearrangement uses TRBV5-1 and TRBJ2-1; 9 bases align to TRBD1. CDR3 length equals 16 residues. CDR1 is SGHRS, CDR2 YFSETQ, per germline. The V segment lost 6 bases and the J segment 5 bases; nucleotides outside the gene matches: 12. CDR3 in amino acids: CASTLPGTGSDNEQFF. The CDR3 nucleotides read TGCGCCAGCACCTTACCCGGGACAGGGAGTGACAATGAGCAGTTCTTC.

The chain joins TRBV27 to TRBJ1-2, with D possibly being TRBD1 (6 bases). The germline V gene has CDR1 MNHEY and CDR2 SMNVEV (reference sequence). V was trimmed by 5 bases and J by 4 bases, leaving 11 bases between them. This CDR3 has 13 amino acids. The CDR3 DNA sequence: TGTGCCAGCAGTCAGGGGACACCCTATGGCTACACCTTC. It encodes CASSQGTPYGYTF.

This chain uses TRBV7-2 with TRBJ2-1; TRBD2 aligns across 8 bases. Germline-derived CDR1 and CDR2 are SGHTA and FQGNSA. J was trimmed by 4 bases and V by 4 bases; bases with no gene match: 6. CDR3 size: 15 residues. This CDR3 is CASSYSGVGYNEQFF. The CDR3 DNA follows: TGTGCCAGCAGCTATAGCGGGGTTGGGTACAATGAGCAGTTCTTC.

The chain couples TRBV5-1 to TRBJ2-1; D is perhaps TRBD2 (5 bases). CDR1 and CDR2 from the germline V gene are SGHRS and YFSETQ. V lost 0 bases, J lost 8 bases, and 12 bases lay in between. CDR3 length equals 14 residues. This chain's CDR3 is CASSLAGLRDEQFF. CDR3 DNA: TGCGCCAGCAGCTTGGCGGGTTTGAGGGATGAGCAGTTCTTC.